This T cell receptor beta chain was captured by sequencing in a study of chemoradiotherapy in HPV16-positive cancers. In germline, CDR1 is SGHNT, CDR2 YYREEE (reference sequence). V was trimmed by 1 base and J by 0 bases, leaving 8 bases between them. This CDR3 spans 14 amino acids. This table comes from immunoSEQ multiplex PCR, and its TCRdb copy is limited to in-frame clones, with some not included. The sample yields about 5,900 clones, 73% seen once. This sequence was found in a human donor with HPV-associated anogenital cancer. The rearrangement links TRBV5-4 to TRBJ2-7, with D possibly TRBD2 on 5 matching bases. Sampling was carried out from a patient who underwent chemoradiotherapy. The DNA of the CDR3 is TGTGCCAGCAGCTTGACGGGAAGCTCCTACGAGCAGTACTTC. This gives the protein CASSLTGSSYEQYF.